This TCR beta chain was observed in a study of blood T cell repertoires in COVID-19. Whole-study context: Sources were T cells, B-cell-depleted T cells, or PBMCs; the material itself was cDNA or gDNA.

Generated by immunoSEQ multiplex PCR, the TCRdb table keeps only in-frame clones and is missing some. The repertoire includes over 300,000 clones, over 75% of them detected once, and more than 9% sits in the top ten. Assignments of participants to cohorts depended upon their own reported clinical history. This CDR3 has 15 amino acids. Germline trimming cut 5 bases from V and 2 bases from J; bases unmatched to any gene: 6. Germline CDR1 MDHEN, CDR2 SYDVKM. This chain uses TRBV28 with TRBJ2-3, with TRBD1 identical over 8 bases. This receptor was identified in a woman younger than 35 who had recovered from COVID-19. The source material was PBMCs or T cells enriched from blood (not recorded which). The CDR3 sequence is CASSAPDRVTDTQYF. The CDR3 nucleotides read TGTGCCAGCAGTGCTCCGGACAGGGTCACAGATACGCAGTATTTT.